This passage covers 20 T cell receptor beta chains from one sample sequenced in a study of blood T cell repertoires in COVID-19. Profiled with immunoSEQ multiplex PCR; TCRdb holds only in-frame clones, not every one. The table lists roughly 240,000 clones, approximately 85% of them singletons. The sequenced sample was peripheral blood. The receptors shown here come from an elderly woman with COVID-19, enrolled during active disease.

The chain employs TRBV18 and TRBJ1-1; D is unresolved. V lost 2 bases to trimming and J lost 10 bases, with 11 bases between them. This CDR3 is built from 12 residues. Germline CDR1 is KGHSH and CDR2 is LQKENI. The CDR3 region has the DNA TGTGCCAGCTCACCATTGGCATCTTCAGCTTTCTTT. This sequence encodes CASSPLASSAFF.

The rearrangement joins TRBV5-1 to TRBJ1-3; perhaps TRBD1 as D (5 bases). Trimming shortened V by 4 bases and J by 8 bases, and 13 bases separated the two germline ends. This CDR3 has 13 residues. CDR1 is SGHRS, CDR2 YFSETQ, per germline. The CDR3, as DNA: TGCGCCAGCAGCCTGGGGCTCGAGGACACCATATATTTT. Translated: CASSLGLEDTIYF.

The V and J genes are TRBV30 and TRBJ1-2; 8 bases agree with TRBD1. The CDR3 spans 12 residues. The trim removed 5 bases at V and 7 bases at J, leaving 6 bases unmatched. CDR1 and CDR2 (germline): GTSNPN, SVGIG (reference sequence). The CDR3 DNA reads TGTGCCTGGGGACAGGGCGTTAGTGGCTACACCTTC. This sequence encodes CAWGQGVSGYTF. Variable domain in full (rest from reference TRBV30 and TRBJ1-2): SQTIHQWPATLVQPVGSPLSLECTVEGTSNPNLYWYRQAAGRGLQLLFYSVGIGQISSEVPQNLSASRPQDRQFILSSKKLLLSDSGFYLCAWGQGVSGYTFGSGTRLTVV.

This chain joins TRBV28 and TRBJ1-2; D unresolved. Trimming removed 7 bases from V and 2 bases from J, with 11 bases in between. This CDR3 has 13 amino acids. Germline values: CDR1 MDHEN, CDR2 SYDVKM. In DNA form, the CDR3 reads TGTGCCAGCACCGCGCTATACAACTATGGCTACACCTTC. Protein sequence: CASTALYNYGYTF.

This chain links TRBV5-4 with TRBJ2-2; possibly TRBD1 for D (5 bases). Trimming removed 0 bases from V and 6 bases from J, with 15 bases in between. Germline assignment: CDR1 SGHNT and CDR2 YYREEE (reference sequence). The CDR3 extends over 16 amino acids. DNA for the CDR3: TGTGCCAGCAGCTTGGGGCTCGCAGGGCTACCCGGGGAGCTGTTTTTT. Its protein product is CASSLGLAGLPGELFF. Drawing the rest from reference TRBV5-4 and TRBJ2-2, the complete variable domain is ETGVTQSPTHLIKTRGQQVTLRCSSQSGHNTVSWYQQALGQGPQFIFQYYREEENGRGNFPPRFSGLQFPNYSSELNVNALELDDSALYLCASSLGLAGLPGELFFGEGSRLTVL.

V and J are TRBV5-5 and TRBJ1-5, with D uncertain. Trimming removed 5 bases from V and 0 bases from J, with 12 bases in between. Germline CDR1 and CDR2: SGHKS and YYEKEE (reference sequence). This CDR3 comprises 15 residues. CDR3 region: CASSMTSSSNQPQHF. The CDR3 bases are TGTGCCAGCAGTATGACAAGCAGTAGCAATCAGCCCCAGCATTTT. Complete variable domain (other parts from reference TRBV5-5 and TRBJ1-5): DAGVTQSPTHLIKTRGQQVTLRCSPISGHKSVSWYQQVLGQGPQFIFQYYEKEERGRGNFPDRFSARQFPNYSSELNVNALLLGDSALYLCASSMTSSSNQPQHFGDGTRLSIL.

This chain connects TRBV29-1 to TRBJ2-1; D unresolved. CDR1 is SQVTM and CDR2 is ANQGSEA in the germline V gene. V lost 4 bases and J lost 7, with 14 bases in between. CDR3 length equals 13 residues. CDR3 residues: CSVVAGTVNEQFF. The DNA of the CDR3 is TGCAGCGTTGTCGCCGGTACAGTGAATGAGCAGTTCTTC.

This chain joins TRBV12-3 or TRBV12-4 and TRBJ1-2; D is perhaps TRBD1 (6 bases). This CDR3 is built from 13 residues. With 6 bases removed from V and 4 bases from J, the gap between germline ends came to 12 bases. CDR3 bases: TGTGCCAGCAGCATACAGGGCCTCTATGGCTACACCTTC. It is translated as CASSIQGLYGYTF.

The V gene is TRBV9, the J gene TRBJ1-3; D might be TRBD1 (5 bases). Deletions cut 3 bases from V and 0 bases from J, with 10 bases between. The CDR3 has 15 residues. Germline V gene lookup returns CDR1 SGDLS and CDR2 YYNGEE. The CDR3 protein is CASSDGHFSGNTIYF. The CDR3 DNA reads TGTGCCAGCAGCGATGGACACTTCTCTGGAAACACCATATATTTT.

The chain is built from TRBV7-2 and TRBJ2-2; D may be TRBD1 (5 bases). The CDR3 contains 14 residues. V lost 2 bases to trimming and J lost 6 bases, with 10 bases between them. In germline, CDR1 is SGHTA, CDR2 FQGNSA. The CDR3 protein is CASSLTKGSGELFF. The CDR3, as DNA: TGTGCCAGCAGCTTAACAAAGGGGTCCGGGGAGCTGTTTTTT.

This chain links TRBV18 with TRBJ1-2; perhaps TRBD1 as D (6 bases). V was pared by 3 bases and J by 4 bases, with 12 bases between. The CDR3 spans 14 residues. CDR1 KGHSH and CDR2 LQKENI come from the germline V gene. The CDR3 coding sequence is TGTGCCAGCTCACCTCCGGACAGCTTCTATGGCTACACCTTC. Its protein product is CASSPPDSFYGYTF.

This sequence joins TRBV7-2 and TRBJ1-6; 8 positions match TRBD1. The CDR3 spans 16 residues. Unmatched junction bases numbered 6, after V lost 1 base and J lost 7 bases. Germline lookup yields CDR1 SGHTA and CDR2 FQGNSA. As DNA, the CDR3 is TGTGCCAGCAGCTTAGACGGACAGGGACCGAATTCACCCCTCCACTTT. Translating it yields CASSLDGQGPNSPLHF.

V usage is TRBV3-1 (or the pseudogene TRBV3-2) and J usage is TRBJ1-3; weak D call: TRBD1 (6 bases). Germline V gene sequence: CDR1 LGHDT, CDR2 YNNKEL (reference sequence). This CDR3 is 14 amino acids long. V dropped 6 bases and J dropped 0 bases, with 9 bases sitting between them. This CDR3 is CASSGTPSGNTIYF. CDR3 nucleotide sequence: TGTGCCAGCAGTGGGACACCCTCTGGAAACACCATATATTTT.

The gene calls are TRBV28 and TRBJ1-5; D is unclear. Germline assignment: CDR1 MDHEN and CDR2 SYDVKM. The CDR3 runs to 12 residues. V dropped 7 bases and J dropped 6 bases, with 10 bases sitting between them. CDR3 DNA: TGTGCCAGCACGGCAGGTCTTCAGCCCCAGCATTTT. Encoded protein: CASTAGLQPQHF.

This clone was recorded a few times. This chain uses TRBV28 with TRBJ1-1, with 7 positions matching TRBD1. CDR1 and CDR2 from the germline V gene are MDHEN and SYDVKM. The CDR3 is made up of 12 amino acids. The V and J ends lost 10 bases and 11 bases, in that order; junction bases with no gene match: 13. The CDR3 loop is CATVGQPRRAFF. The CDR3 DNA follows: TGTGCCACCGTGGGACAGCCGCGGCGGGCTTTCTTT.

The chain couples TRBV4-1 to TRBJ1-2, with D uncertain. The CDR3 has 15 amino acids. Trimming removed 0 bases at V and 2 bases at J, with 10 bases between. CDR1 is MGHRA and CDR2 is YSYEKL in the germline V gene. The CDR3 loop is CASSQDRNSNYGYTF. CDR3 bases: TGCGCCAGCAGCCAAGATAGGAACAGCAACTATGGCTACACCTTC.

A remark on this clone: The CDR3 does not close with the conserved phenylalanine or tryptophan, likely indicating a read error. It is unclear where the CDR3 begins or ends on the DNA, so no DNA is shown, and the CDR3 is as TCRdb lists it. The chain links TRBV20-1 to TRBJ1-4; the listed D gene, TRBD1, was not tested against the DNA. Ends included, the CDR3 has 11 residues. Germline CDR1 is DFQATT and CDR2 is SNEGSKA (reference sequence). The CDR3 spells CSAERTGGANM.

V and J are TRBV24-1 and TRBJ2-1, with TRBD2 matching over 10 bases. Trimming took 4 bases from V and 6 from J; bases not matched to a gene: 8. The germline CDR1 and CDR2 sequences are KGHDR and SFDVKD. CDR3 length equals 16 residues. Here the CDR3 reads CATSDPLAGRGNEQFF. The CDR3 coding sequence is TGTGCCACCAGTGACCCACTAGCGGGGAGGGGCAATGAGCAGTTCTTC.

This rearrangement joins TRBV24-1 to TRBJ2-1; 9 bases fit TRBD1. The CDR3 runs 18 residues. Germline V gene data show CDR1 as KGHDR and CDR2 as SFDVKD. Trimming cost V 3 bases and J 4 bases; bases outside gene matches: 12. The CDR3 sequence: CATSDPSGRQGGYNEQFF. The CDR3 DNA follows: TGTGCCACCAGTGATCCTTCCGGACGACAGGGGGGGTACAATGAGCAGTTCTTC.

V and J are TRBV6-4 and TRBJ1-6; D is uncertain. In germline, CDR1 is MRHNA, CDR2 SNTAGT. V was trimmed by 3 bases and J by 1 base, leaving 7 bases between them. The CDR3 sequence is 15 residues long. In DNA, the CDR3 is TGTGCCAGCAGTGAGGAGGCTTCCTATAATTCACCCCTCCACTTT. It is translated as CASSEEASYNSPLHF.